The sequence of this T cell receptor (beta chain) was determined in a study of Graves' ophthalmopathy and Graves' hyperthyroidism listed by TCRdb under 2018. Looking at the study overall: Peripheral blood samples were taken at the time of initial diagnosis, before any treatment was given. The study used TCR beta repertoire signatures to distinguish Graves' ophthalmopathy from Graves' hyperthyroidism and to predict progression to ophthalmopathy. In total, some 130 blood samples were TCR-sequenced: 40 to 45 ophthalmopathy, roughly 77 hyperthyroidism and about 17 hyperthyroidism-to-ophthalmopathy patients. To explore V-J signatures that separate ophthalmopathy from hyperthyroidism, a discovery set of approximately 100 patients was enrolled, consisting of about 45 with ophthalmopathy and roughly 57 with stable hyperthyroidism. For independent validation, a separate cohort was made up of approximately 19 hyperthyroidism patients plus 17 patients who later progressed from hyperthyroidism to ophthalmopathy. In roughly 6 hyperthyroidism patients, T-cell repertoires of thyroid tissue and blood were compared. After sampling, hyperthyroidism patients received methimazole starting at 30 mg daily, and ophthalmopathy patients received high-dose intravenous methylprednisolone. The roughly 100 discovery patients were randomly split 7:3 into training and test sets. Study-wide conclusions, independent of this receptor: In validation, the model predicted ophthalmopathy progression with 55% to 71% sensitivity and roughly 72% specificity; roughly 12 predicted patients were CT-confirmed with GO in a median of approximately 6.5 months. Ophthalmopathy was separated from stable hyperthyroidism by the 13-signature model with 85% to 90% sensitivity and roughly 83% specificity in cross-validation and with 80%/75% in the test set. Most expanded thyroid clonotypes with frequency above 0.001 were also detected in blood, suggesting blood repertoires may reflect the thyroid immune response. No statistical method was used to predetermine the sample size, and group allocation was not hidden from the investigators.

This clonotype came up many times. Its antigen remains undetermined. Per-base quality was not reported, and no clone a single base away is much larger than it. For repertoire sequencing, the TCR beta CDR3 regions were amplified from RNA transcripts. HTBI primers and the Qiagen OneStep RT-PCR kit were used in a first-round RT-PCR, which was followed by a second-round multiplex PCR, size selection and purification. Libraries were sequenced paired-end with 100 bp reads on an Illumina HiSeq2000. Processing in the source paper ran as follows. SOAPnuke was used to process the reads, throwing out any read that had adapters, had uncalled bases, had a mean Phred below 15, or lacked an exact constant-primer or identifier match. COPE v1.2.5 was used to merge high-quality paired reads. Each unique nucleotide sequence was defined as a clonotype, and clonotypes were aligned to IMGT TRB V, D and J references with MiTCR v1.1. The analysis was limited to V-J combinations with a frequency above 0.0001, which together covered roughly 99% of the repertoires. For each V-J combination, a TCR clonal expansion and chaos score was defined as F50 clonal expansion divided by the chaos observed in the TCRdist matrix. Welch's t-statistics and random forest were used to reduce the features to about a dozen V-J combinations, which were then used as input to a naive Bayes classifier. The similarity between thyroid and blood repertoires was quantified using the Morisita-Horn index. The public sequencing data were trimmed at Q25 with fastp and processed into clonotypes with MiXCR by TCRdb, which kept only in-frame beta chains. Rows are unified per CDR3 protein, each entry keeping the most common DNA and genes. The V and J calls, along with clone size, are taken from TCRdb and not from the paper's own processing. This sample has hundreds of thousands of distinct CDR3 sequences in its table, and roughly 20% of those were observed once. The top ten hold roughly 6.9% of the sample.

V is shortened by 2 bases, J by 4 bases, and the region joining them spans 12 bases. From a lookup of the germline V gene, CDR1 and CDR2 are MNHNS and SASEGT. There are 14 amino acids in the CDR3, from cysteine to phenylalanine inclusive. Left in the record is the CDR3 DNA by itself, 42 bases read in frame from the first base. Stable hyperthyroidism was defined as no progression to ophthalmopathy within 18 months of follow-up. Patients with hyperthyroidism were aged 18 to 65 years, had been newly diagnosed, and had a disease duration of less than 2 months. Patients with other autoimmune diseases, uncontrolled infections, pregnancy or lactation were excluded from the study. Diagnosis relied on clinical symptoms, serum thyroxine, TRAb, thyroid ultrasound and orbital computed tomography. Using Ficoll-Paque density gradient centrifugation, PBMCs were isolated from about 9.4 ml of fresh peripheral blood. Total RNA was extracted with Trizol reagent and quality-checked on an Agilent 2100 Bioanalyzer.

The rearrangement combines TRBV6-1 with TRBJ2-7; the D gene could be TRBD1 or TRBD2, each one agreeing over 6 bases. The sequencing sample was made of peripheral blood. This receptor was taken from a young woman with stable Graves' hyperthyroidism. Some clones in this sample may be carry-over from other donors' samples. Donor details come from another sample of the same person, matched by shared clones. The CDR3 here reads CASSERGAKYEQYF. The bases read TGTGCCAGCAGTGAAAGGGGGGCCAAATACGAGCAGTACTTC.